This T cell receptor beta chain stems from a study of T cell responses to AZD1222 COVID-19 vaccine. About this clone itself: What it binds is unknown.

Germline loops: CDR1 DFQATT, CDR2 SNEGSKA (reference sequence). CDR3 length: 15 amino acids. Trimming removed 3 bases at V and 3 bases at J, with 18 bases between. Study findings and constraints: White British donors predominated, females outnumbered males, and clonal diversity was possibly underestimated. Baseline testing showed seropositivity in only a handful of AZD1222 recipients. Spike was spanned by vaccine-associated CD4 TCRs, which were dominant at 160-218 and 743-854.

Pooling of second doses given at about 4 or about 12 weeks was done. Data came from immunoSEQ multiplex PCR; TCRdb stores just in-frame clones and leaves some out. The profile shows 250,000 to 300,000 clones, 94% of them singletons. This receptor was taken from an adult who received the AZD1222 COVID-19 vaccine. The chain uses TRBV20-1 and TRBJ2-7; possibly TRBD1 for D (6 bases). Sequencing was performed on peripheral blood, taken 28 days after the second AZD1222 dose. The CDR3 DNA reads TGCAGTGCTAGTGCCTGGGACACTATAAACTACGAGCAGTACTTC. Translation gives CSASAWDTINYEQYF.